The 19 T cell receptor beta chains below all came from one sample that was sequenced in a study of blood T cells in healthy people across ages. A second PCR of 7 to 11 cycles used a sample-barcoded 5' primer and a J-beta primer mix. Each CDR3 protein is one row after TCRdb ran MiXCR on the 5' RACE reads. The repertoire holds roughly 1.4 million distinct CDR3 sequences, with approximately 60% as singletons. The sample consisted of blood. The receptors were gathered from a young man in good health.

This chain links TRBV4-1 with TRBJ1-1; 7 nucleotides align to TRBD1. The ends lost 3 bases at V and 7 bases at J; junction bases unmatched: 5. CDR1 is MGHRA, CDR2 YSYEKL, per germline. This CDR3 spans 13 amino acids. The CDR3 DNA follows: TGCGCCAGCAGCCACGAGACAGGGCTTGAAGCTTTCTTT. It yields the protein CASSHETGLEAFF.

This chain joins TRBV20-1 and TRBJ1-2; D is possibly TRBD1 (6 bases). Germline assignment: CDR1 DFQATT and CDR2 SNEGSKA (reference sequence). The CDR3 extends over 13 amino acids. V lost 7 bases, J lost 8 bases, and 20 bases lay in between. The DNA of the CDR3 is TGCAGTGAAGGACAGTTAGAACTCTACGGCTACACCTTC. Its translation is CSEGQLELYGYTF.

V gene TRBV6-2 or TRBV6-3 combines with J gene TRBJ1-2; D gene unclear. With 2 bases removed from V and 4 bases from J, the gap between germline ends came to 14 bases. The length of the CDR3 is 15 residues. Germline assignment: CDR1 MNHEY and CDR2 SVGEGT. In nucleotides, the CDR3 is TGTGCCAGCAGTTACACCGCGGGAACGTTCTATGGCTACACCTTC. The encoded protein is CASSYTAGTFYGYTF.

The chain employs TRBV6-1 and TRBJ2-3; 8 bases map to TRBD1. Germline trimming cut 1 base from V and 4 bases from J; bases unmatched to any gene: 4. CDR3 length: 15 amino acids. Germline V gene sequence: CDR1 MNHNS, CDR2 SASEGT. The CDR3 sequence: CASSEGTGWADTQYF. DNA of the CDR3: TGTGCCAGCAGTGAAGGGACAGGGTGGGCAGATACGCAGTATTTT.

This chain connects TRBV4-2 to TRBJ2-2, with 8 nucleotides matching TRBD2. The CDR3 covers 15 residues. J was trimmed by 5 bases and V by 6 bases; bases with no gene match: 8. Germline V CDR1 and CDR2: LGHNA, YNFKEQ. This CDR3 is CASRSGRMRTGELFF. The CDR3, as DNA: TGTGCCAGCAGGAGCGGGAGAATGAGAACCGGGGAGCTGTTTTTT.

The chain carries TRBV20-1 and TRBJ2-7; 8 bases align to TRBD2. The germline V gene encodes CDR1 DFQATT and CDR2 SNEGSKA (reference sequence). The CDR3 totals 15 residues. V gave up 3 bases and J gave up 4 bases; unmatched junction bases: 11. The CDR3 loop reads CSASDWAAGDYEQYF. Here the CDR3 DNA reads TGCAGTGCTAGCGACTGGGCAGCGGGAGATTACGAGCAGTACTTC.

A word on this clonotype: One end of the junction does not line up with germline, which may come from a read error. The gene calls are TRBV28 and TRBJ2-5; TRBD1 agrees at 7 bases. The CDR3 consists of 14 residues. Germline V lookup: CDR1 MDHEN, CDR2 SYDVKM. CDR3 sequence (DNA): TGTGCCAGTAGGGCCGGGACAGTAGAAGAGACCCTGTACTTC. Its translation is CASRAGTVEETLYF.

The rearrangement uses TRBV4-1 and TRBJ2-5; the D gene is possibly TRBD2 (5 bases). Germline CDR1 reads MGHRA; CDR2 reads YSYEKL. The germline V and J ends were trimmed by 0 bases and 4 bases, with 6 bases remaining between them. There are 13 residues in the CDR3. This CDR3 reads CASSQDAGETQYF. In DNA form, the CDR3 reads TGCGCCAGCAGCCAAGACGCGGGAGAGACCCAGTACTTC.

This clonotype showed up just a few times. The chain carries TRBV12-3 or TRBV12-4 and TRBJ2-3; 8 bases are a match to TRBD1. The CDR3 runs 13 residues. Trimming removed 2 bases from V and 9 bases from J; junction bases left unmatched: 4. The DNA for the CDR3 is TGTGCCAGCAGTTTACCCGGGACAGGCACGCAGTATTTT. Translation: CASSLPGTGTQYF.

V usage is TRBV6-4 and J usage is TRBJ2-3; D is uncertain. Between the trimmed V and J ends, which lost 2 bases and 0 bases, there was a span of 6 bases. CDR1 MRHNA and CDR2 SNTAGT come from the germline V gene. The CDR3 has 14 residues. The CDR3 DNA reads as TGTGCCAGCAGTGACCCCCCCAGCACAGATACGCAGTATTTT. This sequence encodes CASSDPPSTDTQYF.

In its sample, this clonotype was seen a few times. The chain joins TRBV12-3 or TRBV12-4 to TRBJ1-6; TRBD1 aligns across 9 bases. V lost 7 bases and J lost 6; bases outside the gene matches: 4. This CDR3 contains 14 residues. Here the CDR3 DNA reads TGTGCCAGCACTCCGGGACAGGGTAATTCACCCCTCCACTTT. The encoded protein is CASTPGQGNSPLHF.

The J gene is TRBJ1-1, the V gene TRBV27; no clear D gene. There are 14 residues in the CDR3. V was cut by 2 bases and J by 4 bases, with 11 bases left in between. The germline gives CDR1 MNHEY, CDR2 SMNVEV (reference sequence). The CDR3 region is CASSLKEGLTEAFF. The CDR3 nucleotides read TGTGCCAGCAGTTTAAAGGAGGGTCTCACTGAAGCTTTCTTT.

A word on this clonotype: A junction end diverges from the germline sequence, so it may reflect a read error. The chain has TRBV12-3 or TRBV12-4 and TRBJ2-7; 7 bases align to TRBD1. The CDR3 is 13 residues long. This chain's CDR3 is CANSPGTVYEQYF. CDR3 coding DNA: TGTGCCAACAGTCCGGGGACAGTCTACGAGCAGTACTTC.

This chain uses TRBV28 with TRBJ2-1; 7 nucleotides align to TRBD2. The CDR3 runs 15 residues. Germline V CDR1 and CDR2: MDHEN, SYDVKM. J lost 5 bases, V lost 5 bases, and 9 bases had no gene match. In nucleotides, the CDR3 is TGTGCCAGCAGTCCCCCCCCGGGGGGAAACAATGAGCAGTTCTTC. Translation gives CASSPPPGGNNEQFF.

This sequence joins TRBV28 and TRBJ2-1, with D perhaps TRBD2 (6 bases). Per germline, CDR1 MDHEN and CDR2 SYDVKM. The CDR3 totals 16 residues. The germline V and J ends were trimmed by 3 bases and 0 bases, with 12 bases remaining between them. The CDR3: CASSLEPGVSYNEQFF. The CDR3 nucleotides are TGTGCCAGCAGTTTGGAGCCGGGAGTCTCCTACAATGAGCAGTTCTTC.

For this clonotype: An end of the junction differs from the germline gene, which may be a read error. The chain couples TRBV12-3 or TRBV12-4 to TRBJ2-5; 9 positions match TRBD2. The CDR3 covers 14 residues. CDR3 protein: CASRLAGALETQYF. Written as DNA, the CDR3 is TGTGCCAGCAGATTAGCGGGAGCGCTAGAGACCCAGTACTTC.

V gene TRBV7-2 combines with J gene TRBJ2-3, with 12 bases lining up with TRBD2. Germline V gene sequence: CDR1 SGHTA, CDR2 FQGNSA. The CDR3 runs to 15 residues. Trimming cost V 1 base and J 7 bases; bases outside gene matches: 3. CDR3 residues: CASSLGTSGINTQYF. CDR3 in DNA: TGTGCCAGCAGCTTAGGGACTAGCGGGATCAATACGCAGTATTTT.

This clonotype was seen a handful of times. The V gene is TRBV20-1, the J gene TRBJ2-5, with 7 nucleotides matching TRBD2. Germline V gene sequence: CDR1 DFQATT, CDR2 SNEGSKA (reference sequence). CDR3 length: 13 amino acids. The J segment lost 5 bases and the V segment lost 3 bases, leaving 6 bases of the junction unmatched. The CDR3 sequence: CSASSLAVETQYF. CDR3 bases: TGCAGTGCTAGTTCTCTAGCGGTGGAGACCCAGTACTTC.

About this clonotype: At one boundary the junction diverges from the germline segment, which might be a read error. The gene calls are TRBV7-8 and TRBJ2-7; D perhaps matches TRBD1 (5 bases). This CDR3 is built from 9 residues. CDR1 is SGHVS and CDR2 is FQNEAQ in the germline V gene. DNA of the CDR3: TGTGCCTCAGGGAACGAGCTGTACTTC. The encoded protein is CASGNELYF.